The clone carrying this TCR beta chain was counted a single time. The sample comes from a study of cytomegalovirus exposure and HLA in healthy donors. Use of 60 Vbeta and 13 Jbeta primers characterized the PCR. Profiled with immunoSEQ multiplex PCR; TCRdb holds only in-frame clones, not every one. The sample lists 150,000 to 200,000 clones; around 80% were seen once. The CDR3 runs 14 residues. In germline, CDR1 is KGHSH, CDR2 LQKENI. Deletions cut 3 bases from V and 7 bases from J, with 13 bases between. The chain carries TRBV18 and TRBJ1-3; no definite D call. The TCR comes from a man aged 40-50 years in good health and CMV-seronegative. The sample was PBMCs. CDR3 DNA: TGTGCCAGCTCACCCCCGGGGAGGGCGAACACCATATATTTT. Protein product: CASSPPGRANTIYF.